This T cell receptor (beta chain) was recorded in a study of blood T cells in healthy people across ages. With a J-beta primer mix and a sample-barcoded 5' primer, a second PCR ran about 7 to 11 cycles. Each CDR3 protein gets one entry after TCRdb re-called the 5' RACE reads with MiXCR. In the table there are about 1.8 million distinct CDR3 sequences, approximately 50% of which are singletons. Germline V gives CDR1 ENHRY, CDR2 SYGVKD. Between the trimmed V and J ends, which lost 3 bases and 1 base, there was a span of 12 bases. The CDR3 length is 15 residues. This receptor was identified in a woman between 35 and 50 years old in good health. Sample: blood. The chain recombines TRBV10-3 with TRBJ2-5; maybe TRBD1 (6 bases). The DNA of the CDR3 is TGTGCCATCAGTGACTTTGGCAGGGGCCAAGAGACCCAGTACTTC. This translates into CAISDFGRGQETQYF.